This T cell receptor (beta chain) was sequenced during a study of molecular identifiers for immune sequencing clone quantification. Broader study findings: Clones carrying above 20 RNA copies accounted for over 98% of effector molecules, under 1% in naive cells. Barcode-sharing identical TCR molecules could underestimate highly expanded clone sizes.

This clonotype was detected ten times or more. Its cognate antigen is unknown. TCRdb used MiXCR to reprocess the PCR reads, holding one entry per CDR3 protein. Among tens of thousands of distinct CDR3 sequences listed, roughly 25% were seen once. With 2 bases removed from V and 1 base from J, the gap between germline ends came to 8 bases. Germline V gene data show CDR1 as GTSNPN and CDR2 as SVGIG (reference sequence). The CDR3 loop spans 13 amino acids. Sorting isolated naive CD8 T cells as CD8+CD4-CCR7+CD45RA+ events. The sequence derives from a human donor in good health. Some libraries in this study had Jurkat cell RNA spiked in. The chain joins TRBV30 to TRBJ1-1; unclear D gene. Sequenced: naive CD8+ T cells from blood, with Jurkat cell RNA spiked in. Described subset: FACS-sorted CD8+CD4-CCR7+CD45RA+ naive T cells. The DNA of the CDR3 is TGTGCCTGGAGTAAAGGATGGAACACTGAAGCTTTCTTT. Translating it yields CAWSKGWNTEAFF.